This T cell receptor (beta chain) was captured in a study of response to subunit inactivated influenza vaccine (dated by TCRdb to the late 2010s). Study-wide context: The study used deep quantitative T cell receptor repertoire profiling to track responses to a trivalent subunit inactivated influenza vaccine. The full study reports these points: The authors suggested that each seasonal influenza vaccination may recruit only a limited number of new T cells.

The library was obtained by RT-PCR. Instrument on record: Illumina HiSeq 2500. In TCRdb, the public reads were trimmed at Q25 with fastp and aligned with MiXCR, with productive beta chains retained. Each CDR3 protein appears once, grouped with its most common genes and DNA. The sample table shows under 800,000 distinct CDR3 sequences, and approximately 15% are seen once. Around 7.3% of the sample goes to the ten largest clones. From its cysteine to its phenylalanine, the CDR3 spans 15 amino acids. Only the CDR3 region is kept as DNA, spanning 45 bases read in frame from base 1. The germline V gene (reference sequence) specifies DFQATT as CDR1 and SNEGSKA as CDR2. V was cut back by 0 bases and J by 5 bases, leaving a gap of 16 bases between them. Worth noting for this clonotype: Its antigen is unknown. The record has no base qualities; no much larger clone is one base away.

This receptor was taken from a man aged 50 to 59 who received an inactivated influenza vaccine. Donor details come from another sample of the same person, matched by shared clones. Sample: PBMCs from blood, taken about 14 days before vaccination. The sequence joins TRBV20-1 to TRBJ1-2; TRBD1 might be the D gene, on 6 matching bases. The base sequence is TGCAGTGCTAGAGACGCACAGGGTCGGAGATATGGCTACACCTTC. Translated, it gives CSARDAQGRRYGYTF.